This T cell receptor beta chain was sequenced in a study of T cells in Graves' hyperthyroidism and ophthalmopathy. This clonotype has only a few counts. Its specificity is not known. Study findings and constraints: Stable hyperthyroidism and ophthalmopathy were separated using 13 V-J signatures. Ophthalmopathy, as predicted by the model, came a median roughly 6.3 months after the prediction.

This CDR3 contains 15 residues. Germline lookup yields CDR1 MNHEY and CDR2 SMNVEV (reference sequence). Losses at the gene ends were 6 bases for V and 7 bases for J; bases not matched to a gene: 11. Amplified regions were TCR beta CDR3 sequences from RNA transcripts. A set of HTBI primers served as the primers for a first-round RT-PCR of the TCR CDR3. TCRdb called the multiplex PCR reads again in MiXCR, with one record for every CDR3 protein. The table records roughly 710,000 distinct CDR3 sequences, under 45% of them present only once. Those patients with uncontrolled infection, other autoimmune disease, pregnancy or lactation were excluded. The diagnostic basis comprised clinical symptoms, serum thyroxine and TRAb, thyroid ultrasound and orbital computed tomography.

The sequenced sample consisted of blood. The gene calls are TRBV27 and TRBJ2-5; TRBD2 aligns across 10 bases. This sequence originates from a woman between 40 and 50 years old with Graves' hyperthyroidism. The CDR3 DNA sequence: TGTGCCAGCAGCCGGACTAGCGGAACCCCGTGGACCCAGTACTTC. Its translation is CASSRTSGTPWTQYF.